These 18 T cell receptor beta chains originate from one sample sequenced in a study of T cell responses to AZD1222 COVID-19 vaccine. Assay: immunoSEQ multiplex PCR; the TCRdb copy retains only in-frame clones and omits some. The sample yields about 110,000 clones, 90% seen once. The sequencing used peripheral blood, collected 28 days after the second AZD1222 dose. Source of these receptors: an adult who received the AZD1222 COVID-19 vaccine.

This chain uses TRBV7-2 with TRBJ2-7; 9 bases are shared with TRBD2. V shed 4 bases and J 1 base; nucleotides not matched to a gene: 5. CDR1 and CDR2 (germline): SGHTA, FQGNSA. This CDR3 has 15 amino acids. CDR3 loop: CASSYPTSGSYEQYF. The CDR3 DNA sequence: TGTGCCAGCAGCTACCCGACTAGCGGTTCCTACGAGCAGTACTTC. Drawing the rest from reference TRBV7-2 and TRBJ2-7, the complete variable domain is GAGVSQSPSNKVTEKGKDVELRCDPISGHTALYWYRQSLGQGLEFLIYFQGNSAPDKSGLPSDRFSAERTGGSVSTLTIQRTQQEDSAVYLCASSYPTSGSYEQYFGPGTRLTVT.

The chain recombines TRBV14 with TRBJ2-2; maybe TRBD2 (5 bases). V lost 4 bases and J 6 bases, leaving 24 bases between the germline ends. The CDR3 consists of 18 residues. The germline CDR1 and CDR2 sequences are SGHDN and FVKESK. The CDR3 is CASSRWTRGLRSAGELFF. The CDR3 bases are TGTGCCAGCAGCCGTTGGACGAGAGGGTTACGTAGCGCCGGGGAGCTGTTTTTT.

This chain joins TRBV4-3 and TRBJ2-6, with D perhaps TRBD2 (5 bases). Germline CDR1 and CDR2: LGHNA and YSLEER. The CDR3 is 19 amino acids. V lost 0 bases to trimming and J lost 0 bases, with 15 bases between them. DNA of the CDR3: TGCGCCAGCAGCCAAGATTCCGGGGTCGCTTTCTCTGGGGCCAACGTCCTGACTTTC. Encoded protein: CASSQDSGVAFSGANVLTF.

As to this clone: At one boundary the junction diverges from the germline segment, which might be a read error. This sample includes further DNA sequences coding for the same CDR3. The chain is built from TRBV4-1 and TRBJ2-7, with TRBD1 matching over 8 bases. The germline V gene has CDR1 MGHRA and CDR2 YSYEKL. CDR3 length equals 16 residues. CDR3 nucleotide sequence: TGCGCCAGCAGCCAAGCCCCAGGGGGCGCGGGGCACGAGCAGTACTTT. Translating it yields CASSQAPGGAGHEQYF.

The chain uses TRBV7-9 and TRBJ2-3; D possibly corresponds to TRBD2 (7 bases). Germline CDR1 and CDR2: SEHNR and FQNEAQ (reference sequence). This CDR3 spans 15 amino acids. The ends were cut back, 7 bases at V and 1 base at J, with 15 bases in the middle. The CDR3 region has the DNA TGTGCCAGCACCCTGAGGGGGGGAGGCACAGATACGCAGTATTTT. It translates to CASTLRGGGTDTQYF.

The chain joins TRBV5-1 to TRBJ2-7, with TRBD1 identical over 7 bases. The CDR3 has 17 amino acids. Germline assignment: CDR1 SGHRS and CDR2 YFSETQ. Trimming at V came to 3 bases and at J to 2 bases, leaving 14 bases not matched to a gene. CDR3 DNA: TGCGCCAGCAGCTCCGGACAGGCCACCCTAATGACCTACGAGCAGTACTTC. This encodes CASSSGQATLMTYEQYF.

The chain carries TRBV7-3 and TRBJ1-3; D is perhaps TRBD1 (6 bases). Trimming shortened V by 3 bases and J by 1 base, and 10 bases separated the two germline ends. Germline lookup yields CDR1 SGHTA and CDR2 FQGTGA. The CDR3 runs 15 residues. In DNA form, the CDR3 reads TGTGCCAGCAGCTTGACAGGAAGATCTGGAAACACCATATATTTT. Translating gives CASSLTGRSGNTIYF.

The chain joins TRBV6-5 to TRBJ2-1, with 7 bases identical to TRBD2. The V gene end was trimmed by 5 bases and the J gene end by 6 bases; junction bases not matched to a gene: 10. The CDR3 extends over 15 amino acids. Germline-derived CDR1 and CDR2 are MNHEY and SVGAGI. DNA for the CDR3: TGTGCCAGCAGTCCCACACGCTGGGGGGGCAATGAGCAGTTCTTC. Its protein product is CASSPTRWGGNEQFF.

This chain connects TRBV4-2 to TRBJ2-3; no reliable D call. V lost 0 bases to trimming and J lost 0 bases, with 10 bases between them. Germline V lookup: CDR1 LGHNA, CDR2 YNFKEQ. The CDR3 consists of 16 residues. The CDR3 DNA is TGTGCCAGCAGCCAAGATAGAGGCCATAGCACAGATACGCAGTATTTT. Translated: CASSQDRGHSTDTQYF.

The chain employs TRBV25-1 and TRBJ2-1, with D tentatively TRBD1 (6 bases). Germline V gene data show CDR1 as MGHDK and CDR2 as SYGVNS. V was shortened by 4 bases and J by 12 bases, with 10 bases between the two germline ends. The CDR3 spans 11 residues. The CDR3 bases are TGTGCCAGCAGTGCACAAGGGGGGCAGTTCTTC. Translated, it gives CASSAQGGQFF.

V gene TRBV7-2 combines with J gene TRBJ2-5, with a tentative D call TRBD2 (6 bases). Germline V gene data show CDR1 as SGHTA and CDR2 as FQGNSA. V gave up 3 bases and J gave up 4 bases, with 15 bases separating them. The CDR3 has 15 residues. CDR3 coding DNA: TGTGCCAGCAGCTTCGTGGGGGGTGGAGGAGAGACCCAGTACTTC. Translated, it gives CASSFVGGGGETQYF.

This CDR3 is CATRGTGKDTQYF. CDR3 nucleotides: TGTGCCACGCGGGGGACAGGGAAGGATACGCAGTATTTT. The genes are TRBV6-5 and TRBJ2-3; 9 bases line up with TRBD1. This CDR3 spans 13 amino acids. The ends lost 10 bases at V and 6 bases at J; junction bases unmatched: 8. Germline V lookup: CDR1 MNHEY, CDR2 SVGAGI.

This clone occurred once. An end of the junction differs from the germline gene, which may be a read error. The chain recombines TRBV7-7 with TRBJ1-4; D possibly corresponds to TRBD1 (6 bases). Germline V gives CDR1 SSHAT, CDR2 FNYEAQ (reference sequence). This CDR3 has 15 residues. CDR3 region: CASSLGAATNEKLFF. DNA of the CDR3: TGTGCTAGCAGCTTGGGGGCAGCAACTAATGAAAAACTGTTTTTT. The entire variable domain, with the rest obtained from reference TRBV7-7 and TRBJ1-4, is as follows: GAGVSQSPRYKVTKRGQDVTLRCDPISSHATLYWYQQALGQGPEFLTYFNYEAQPDKSGLPSDRFSAERPEGSISTLTIQRTEQRDSAMYRCASSLGAATNEKLFFGSGTQLSVL.

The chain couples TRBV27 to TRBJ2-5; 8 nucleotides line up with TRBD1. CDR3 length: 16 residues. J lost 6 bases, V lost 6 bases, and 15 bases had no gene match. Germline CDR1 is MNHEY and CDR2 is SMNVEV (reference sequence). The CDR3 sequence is CASSPGQGTAGKTQYF. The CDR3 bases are TGTGCCAGCAGCCCCGGACAGGGTACGGCAGGCAAGACCCAGTACTTC.

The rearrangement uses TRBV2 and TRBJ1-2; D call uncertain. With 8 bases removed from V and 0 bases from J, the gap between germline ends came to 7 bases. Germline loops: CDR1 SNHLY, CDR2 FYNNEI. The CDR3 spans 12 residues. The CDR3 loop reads CASESANYGYTF. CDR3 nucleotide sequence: TGTGCCAGCGAATCAGCTAACTATGGCTACACCTTC.

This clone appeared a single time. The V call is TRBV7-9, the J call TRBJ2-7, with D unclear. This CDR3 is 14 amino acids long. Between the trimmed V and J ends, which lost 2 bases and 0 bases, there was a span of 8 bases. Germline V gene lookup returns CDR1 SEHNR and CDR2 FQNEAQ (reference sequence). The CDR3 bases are TGTGCCAGCAGCTTACGACAAAGCTCCTACGAGCAGTACTTC. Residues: CASSLRQSSYEQYF.

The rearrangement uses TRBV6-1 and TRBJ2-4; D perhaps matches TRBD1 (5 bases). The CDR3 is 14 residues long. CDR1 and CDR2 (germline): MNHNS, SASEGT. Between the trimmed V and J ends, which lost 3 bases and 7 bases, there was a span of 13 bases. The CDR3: CASSDRAGWNIQYF. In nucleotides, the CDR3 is TGTGCCAGCAGTGACAGGGCCGGATGGAACATTCAGTACTTC.

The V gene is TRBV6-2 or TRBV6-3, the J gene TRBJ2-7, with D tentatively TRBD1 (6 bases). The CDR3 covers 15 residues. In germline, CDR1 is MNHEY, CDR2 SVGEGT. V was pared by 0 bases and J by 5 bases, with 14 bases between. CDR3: CASSYSAGDVNEQYF. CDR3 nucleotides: TGTGCCAGCAGTTACTCAGCAGGGGATGTGAACGAGCAGTACTTC.